These T cell receptor beta chains were read from a single sample in a study of blood T cell repertoires in COVID-19. Libraries were prepared by immunoSEQ multiplex PCR; TCRdb keeps only in-frame clonotypes and omits some of them. This sample has about 180,000 clones, with 60% to 80% found just once. Sequences were obtained from peripheral blood. The receptors derive from a woman between 65 and 79 years old with acute or convalescent COVID-19. The CDR3 runs from the conserved cysteine through the conserved F or W. A D gene is named only where the DNA matches it firmly. Size is stated for part of the rows, as once, few or many counts, or as a class when the clone is expanded.

D gene	V gene	J gene	clone size	CDR3 length	CDR3 protein	CDR3 DNA
-	TRBV2	TRBJ2-7	-	13	CASSEYRTYEQYF	TGTGCCAGCAGTGAGTACAGGACCTACGAGCAGTACTTC
-	TRBV18	TRBJ1-5	-	13	CASSTDITQPQHF	TGTGCCAGCTCGACAGATATAACGCAGCCCCAGCATTTT
-	TRBV18	TRBJ2-2	-	18	CASSLGMLGQTSDGELFF	TGTGCCAGCTCATTAGGAATGCTAGGACAGACTTCCGACGGGGAGCTGTTTTTT
TRBD1	TRBV27	TRBJ1-2	once	15	CASSLAGTGPYGYTF	TGTGCCAGCAGTTTAGCAGGGACAGGTCCTTATGGCTACACCTTC
-	TRBV15	TRBJ2-7	-	15	CATSRGRGSAYEQYF	TGTGCCACCAGCAGAGGTAGAGGGAGCGCCTACGAGCAGTACTTC
TRBD1	TRBV18	TRBJ1-3	few	17	CASSQRQGVNSGNTIYF	TGTGCCAGCTCCCAAAGACAGGGGGTGAACTCTGGAAACACCATATATTTT
TRBD2	TRBV3-1/TRBV3-2	TRBJ2-5	-	17	CASSPTPGGKRRETQYF	TGTGCCAGCAGCCCCACGCCGGGGGGGAAGAGGAGAGAGACCCAGTACTTC
-	TRBV19	TRBJ1-2	-	12	CASRISSAGYTF	TGTGCCAGTAGGATCAGCAGCGCTGGCTACACCTTC
-	TRBV11-2	TRBJ2-1	-	11	CASSVVAEQFF	TGTGCCAGCAGCGTAGTAGCAGAGCAGTTCTTC
-	TRBV14	TRBJ2-7	-	15	CASSQGVAAGDEQYF	TGTGCCAGCAGCCAGGGGGTCGCGGCAGGGGACGAGCAGTACTTC
-	TRBV6-4	TRBJ1-2	-	15	CASSDSRLANYGYTF	TGTGCCAGCAGTGACTCGAGGCTGGCTAACTATGGCTACACCTTC
-	TRBV3-1/TRBV3-2	TRBJ2-2	-	13	CASSHRNTGELFF	TGTGCCAGCAGCCACAGGAACACCGGGGAGCTGTTTTTT
-	TRBV7-2	TRBJ1-1	-	13	CASSLGQNTEAFF	TGTGCCAGCAGCCTGGGACAGAACACTGAAGCTTTCTTT
-	TRBV29-1	TRBJ2-5	once	12	CSVGSGQETQYF	TGCAGCGTTGGAAGCGGACAAGAGACCCAGTACTTC
TRBD2	TRBV20-1	TRBJ2-3	-	14	CSASPTSGTDTQYF	TGCAGTGCTAGTCCGACTAGCGGGACAGATACGCAGTATTTT
-	TRBV6-6	TRBJ2-7	-	12	CATQTGFNEQYF	TGTGCCACTCAAACAGGGTTTAACGAGCAGTACTTC
-	TRBV7-9	TRBJ1-2	-	13	CASSPVYQQGYTF	TGTGCCAGCAGCCCGGTCTATCAACAGGGCTACACCTTC
TRBD1	TRBV5-1	TRBJ2-7	-	15	CASSLFRGQGYEQYF	TGCGCCAGCAGCCTCTTCAGGGGGCAAGGGTACGAGCAGTACTTC
TRBD2	TRBV3-1/TRBV3-2	TRBJ2-3	-	15	CASSSAGTSSDTQYF	TGTGCCAGCAGTTCCGCCGGGACTAGCTCAGATACGCAGTATTTT
-	TRBV5-6	TRBJ2-3	-	15	CASSSLERYSDTQYF	TGTGCCAGCAGCTCCCTCGAGAGGTATTCCGATACGCAGTATTTT
TRBD1	TRBV18	TRBJ2-1	-	16	CASSPGTGERYNEQFF	TGTGCCAGCTCACCGGGGACAGGTGAGCGATACAATGAGCAGTTCTTC
TRBD1	TRBV2	TRBJ2-5	-	13	CASSRDSQETQYF	TGTGCCAGCAGTCGGGACAGCCAAGAGACCCAGTACTTC
TRBD2	TRBV5-1	TRBJ2-2	few	16	CASSSSGGGDTGELFF	TGCGCCAGCAGCTCCAGCGGGGGCGGGGACACCGGGGAGCTGTTTTTT
TRBD1	TRBV2	TRBJ2-3	few	15	CASSRQGEGTDTQYF	TGTGCCAGCAGTCGACAGGGAGAAGGCACAGATACGCAGTATTTT
-	TRBV6-6	TRBJ1-6	few	14	CASSQRGINSPLHF	TGTGCCAGCAGCCAGCGGGGGATTAATTCACCCCTCCACTTT
-	TRBV6-1	TRBJ2-7	-	14	CASSDVWGPYEQYF	TGTGCCAGCAGTGACGTATGGGGCCCCTACGAGCAGTACTTC
-	TRBV10-3	TRBJ1-1	-	12	CATTGVNTEAFF	TGTGCCACGACAGGAGTTAACACTGAAGCTTTCTTT
-	TRBV2	TRBJ2-7	-	12	CASSRDSYEQYF	TGTGCCAGCAGTCGGGACTCCTACGAGCAGTACTTC
-	TRBV7-9	TRBJ1-6	once	16	CATTLWRQRIDSPLHF	TGTGCCACCACCCTTTGGCGACAGAGGATTGATTCACCCCTCCACTTT
-	TRBV19	TRBJ2-7	-	13	CASSAQGGLEQYF	TGTGCCAGTAGTGCCCAGGGGGGCCTGGAGCAGTACTTC
-	TRBV9	TRBJ1-3	-	15	CASSVQGNPGNTIYF	TGTGCCAGCAGCGTACAGGGGAATCCCGGAAACACCATATATTTT
TRBD2	TRBV7-3	TRBJ2-1	-	15	CASSFLAGGQDEQFF	TGTGCCAGCAGCTTCCTAGCGGGAGGGCAAGATGAGCAGTTCTTC
TRBD1	TRBV19	TRBJ2-4	-	15	CASSGVGQAKNIQYF	TGTGCCAGTAGTGGGGTGGGACAGGCCAAAAACATTCAGTACTTC
TRBD2	TRBV14	TRBJ2-5	-	17	CASSQLGLAGVSETQYF	TGTGCCAGCAGCCAACTTGGACTAGCGGGAGTATCGGAGACCCAGTACTTC
TRBD1	TRBV5-4	TRBJ1-3	-	17	CASSVRQGAESGNTIYF	TGTGCCAGCAGCGTAAGACAGGGGGCAGAATCTGGAAACACCATATATTTT
TRBD2	TRBV7-3	TRBJ2-2	-	15	CASSLLAGETGELFF	TGTGCCAGCAGCTTACTGGCGGGAGAGACCGGGGAGCTGTTTTTT
TRBD1	TRBV5-1	TRBJ1-4	-	14	CASSSGTGREKLFF	TGCGCCAGCAGCTCCGGGACAGGACGGGAAAAACTGTTTTTT
-	TRBV21-1	TRBJ2-1	-	18	CASSGAPSGLRVNNEQFF	TGTGCCAGCAGCGGGGCGCCTAGCGGGTTGAGGGTTAACAATGAGCAGTTCTTC